The TCR beta chain described here comes from a study of identifying expanded T cells in peripheral blood (dated by TCRdb to between 2019 and 2020). Regarding the complete study: Four technical replicates, made by sequencing separate aliquots from the same pool of genomic DNA, were compared pairwise. The research as a whole found: The binomial model flagged around 1.1 differentially abundant clones between technical replicates, compared with about 16 over two weeks and approximately 20 over around four weeks. Across all healthy donors, variance in clone template counts between two-week samples was found to increase significantly with total template count. Across all healthy-donor time intervals, the beta-binomial model significantly lowered both the number of clones called differentially abundant and the false-positive rate. It was expected by the authors that biological variance in healthy repertoires might increase further over much longer intervals, such as months to years.

No immune events such as infections were documented for the healthy donors during the collection period. Healthy-donor blood repertoires served as a training cohort to calibrate time-dependent variance in a beta-binomial model of T-cell clone differential abundance. There were about 10 healthy donors in the training cohort, of whom 3 were female and 7 were male. The donors were between roughly 25 and 70 years old, with an average age of roughly 41 years. Whole blood was collected from each healthy donor at three time points spaced two weeks apart and obtained from a commercial supplier. For immunosequencing, genomic DNA was extracted from unsorted whole blood. V loses 2 bases of germline sequence and J loses 6 bases, and the interval between the two ends is 7 bases. Per the germline V gene, SGHNT is the CDR1 and YENEEA is the CDR2. The CDR3 starts with the cysteine, ends with the phenylalanine, and has 12 residues. Just CDR3 DNA is preserved here, 36 bases in frame from base 1.

The immunoSEQ Assay, which relies on bias-controlled multiplex PCR amplification of genomic DNA, was used to profile TCRbeta CDR3 regions. From the authors' description of their analysis: To quantify the absolute abundance of each unique TCRbeta CDR3 region, the sequences were collapsed and filtered. Differential abundance was assessed using a binomial (Fisher-equivalent) model and a beta-binomial model in which time-dependent variance fitted from healthy donors was added. Clones with fewer than 5 combined templates were removed, and a clone was called differentially abundant if the clone's Benjamini-Hochberg FDR was below 0.01. Beta-binomial variance was modeled as a function of total template count across the two samples using the form v = (b*log(k)+a)^2. TCRdb carries this immuneACCESS record with in-frame sequences only. Its versions omit some clonotypes, under half of them owing to an unresolved V gene in the studies checked, with the rest unexplained. V and J calls plus clone size are reproduced from that table; the DNA served to infer D and trimming. The sample table holds about 100,000 clones, of which around 90% were seen once. Together, the top ten hold around 5% of the sample.

A single count supports this clone. The antigen it binds to is not known. Base qualities are missing; no much larger clone stands one base away. The chain is encoded by TRBV11-3 joined to TRBJ1-2; a weak D assignment points to TRBD1 (5 bases agree). The clonotype originates from a person aged 18 to 75 in good health. The specimen was blood. The encoded CDR3 is CASSLQGDGYTF. DNA sequence: TGTGCCAGCAGCTTACAGGGTGATGGCTACACCTTC.